Presented here are 24 T cell receptor beta chains from one specimen sequenced in a study of shared clonotypes between healthy human individuals. Data came from immunoSEQ multiplex PCR; TCRdb stores just in-frame clones and leaves some out. The table shows a few million clones, with 92% occurring only once. The specimen was naive CD4+ T cells from PBMCs. Subset meaning: CD45RA+ positively selected. The receptors shown here come from a man aged 18 to 29 in good health. Some clones in this sample may be carry-over from other donors' samples.

Concerning this clone itself: The same CDR3 can be traced to other DNA sequences in this sample. This chain links TRBV6-1 with TRBJ2-7; D call uncertain. The CDR3 has 12 residues. Between the trimmed V and J ends, which lost 1 base and 4 bases, there was a span of 5 bases. Germline CDR1 and CDR2: MNHNS and SASEGT. CDR3 sequence (DNA): TGTGCCAGCAGTGAAGTCACGTACGAGCAGTACTTC. Residues: CASSEVTYEQYF.

The rearrangement uses TRBV6-1 and TRBJ2-3, with 8 bases matching TRBD2. This CDR3 contains 15 residues. The germline V gene has CDR1 MNHNS and CDR2 SASEGT. J was trimmed by 0 bases and V by 6 bases; bases with no gene match: 5. CDR3 amino acids: CASSRLASSTDTQYF. CDR3 sequence (DNA): TGTGCCAGCAGCCGACTAGCGTCTAGCACAGATACGCAGTATTTT.

The table lists this clone with a count of one. The chain uses TRBV5-4 and TRBJ2-7, with 7 nucleotides matching TRBD1. The germline gives CDR1 SGHNT, CDR2 YYREEE (reference sequence). The CDR3 consists of 13 residues. The V and J ends lost 4 bases and 3 bases, in that order; junction bases with no gene match: 4. The CDR3 is CASSDRDDYEQYF. CDR3 nucleotides: TGTGCCAGCAGCGACAGGGATGACTACGAGCAGTACTTC.

The chain joins TRBV7-9 to TRBJ2-1, with TRBD2 matching 13 bases. The CDR3 is 16 amino acids. Unmatched junction bases numbered 8, after V lost 5 bases and J lost 7 bases. Germline lookup yields CDR1 SEHNR and CDR2 FQNEAQ (reference sequence). Written as DNA, the CDR3 is TGTGCCAGCAGCCCTTACCGGACTAGCGGGAGAAATGAGCAGTTCTTC. Its translation is CASSPYRTSGRNEQFF.

This clone was observed once. The genes are TRBV9 and TRBJ2-2; tentatively, D is TRBD2 (6 bases). The CDR3 runs 14 residues. Trimming shortened V by 0 bases and J by 4 bases, and 7 bases separated the two germline ends. Per germline, CDR1 SGDLS and CDR2 YYNGEE. The CDR3 reads CASSVGGTTGELFF. DNA for the CDR3: TGTGCCAGCAGCGTAGGCGGGACCACCGGGGAGCTGTTTTTT.

The chain has TRBV7-3 and TRBJ2-6; D is perhaps TRBD2 (5 bases). In germline, CDR1 is SGHTA, CDR2 FQGTGA. The V gene lost 3 bases and the J gene lost 4 bases, with 13 bases spanning the gap. The CDR3 loop spans 16 amino acids. The CDR3 DNA reads as TGTGCCAGCAGCTTTCTACCCTCGGGGGGGGCCAACGTCCTGACTTTC. This sequence encodes CASSFLPSGGANVLTF.

This rearrangement joins TRBV9 to TRBJ2-2; D remains ambiguous. Germline assignment: CDR1 SGDLS and CDR2 YYNGEE. This CDR3 comprises 13 residues. V shed 4 bases and J shed 2 bases, with 6 bases lying between them. CDR3 coding DNA: TGTGCCAGCAGCATTCTTAACACCGGGGAGCTGTTTTTT. Protein sequence: CASSILNTGELFF.

The genes are TRBV5-5 and TRBJ2-7; either TRBD1 or TRBD2 may supply D (5 bases each). This CDR3 comprises 14 residues. Trimming removed 4 bases from V and 1 base from J, with 12 bases in between. Germline CDR1 SGHKS, CDR2 YYEKEE (reference sequence). This chain's CDR3 is CASSRDPSSYEQYF. CDR3 DNA sequence: TGTGCCAGCAGCCGGGACCCTTCTTCCTACGAGCAGTACTTC. Full variable domain (remainder filled in from reference TRBV5-5 and TRBJ2-7): DAGVTQSPTHLIKTRGQQVTLRCSPISGHKSVSWYQQVLGQGPQFIFQYYEKEERGRGNFPDRFSARQFPNYSSELNVNALLLGDSALYLCASSRDPSSYEQYFGPGTRLTVT.

Comment on this clone: Other DNA sequences in this sample translate to the same CDR3. The V gene is TRBV5-1, the J gene TRBJ2-3; D is possibly TRBD1 or TRBD2 (6 bases each). In germline, CDR1 is SGHRS, CDR2 YFSETQ. V was shortened by 0 bases and J by 0 bases, with 11 bases between the two germline ends. The CDR3 sequence is 16 residues long. The DNA of the CDR3 is TGCGCCAGCAGCTTGGCTCCGGGGGCTAGCACAGATACGCAGTATTTT. Amino acids: CASSLAPGASTDTQYF.

The rearrangement links TRBV9 to TRBJ2-1; D ambiguous. CDR3 size: 15 residues. Germline V CDR1 and CDR2: SGDLS, YYNGEE. Trimming took off 0 bases at V and 1 base at J, with 8 bases between the two ends. The CDR3 sequence is CASSVDGESYNEQFF. The CDR3 coding sequence is TGTGCCAGCAGCGTAGATGGGGAATCCTACAATGAGCAGTTCTTC. Full variable domain (remainder filled in from reference TRBV9 and TRBJ2-1): DSGVTQTPKHLITATGQRVTLRCSPRSGDLSVYWYQQSLDQGLQFLIQYYNGEERAKGNILERFSAQQFPDLHSELNLSSLELGDSALYFCASSVDGESYNEQFFGPGTRLTVL.

The chain has TRBV5-1 and TRBJ2-2; D gene ambiguous. V was trimmed by 4 bases and J by 3 bases, leaving 13 bases between them. Germline lookup yields CDR1 SGHRS and CDR2 YFSETQ. The CDR3 extends over 15 amino acids. The CDR3 is CASSPTPPHTGELFF. The CDR3 bases are TGCGCCAGCAGCCCTACCCCCCCCCACACCGGGGAGCTGTTTTTT.

V is TRBV5-4 and J is TRBJ2-7; D gene ambiguous. Trimming left V 0 bases short and J 2 bases short, with 12 bases between. CDR3 length: 15 residues. Germline CDR1 is SGHNT and CDR2 is YYREEE (reference sequence). Here the CDR3 reads CASSLGGSLPYEQYF. The CDR3 bases are TGTGCCAGCAGCTTGGGGGGTTCCCTCCCCTACGAGCAGTACTTC.

This clone was recorded once. The rearrangement joins TRBV2 to TRBJ2-2, with no clear D. Germline-derived CDR1 and CDR2 are SNHLY and FYNNEI. Trimming stripped 1 base from V and 4 bases from J, with 10 bases between. CDR3 length: 15 amino acids. The CDR3 is CASSEVGGPTGELFF. CDR3 coding DNA: TGTGCCAGCAGTGAAGTTGGTGGGCCCACCGGGGAGCTGTTTTTT.

The genes are TRBV28 and TRBJ1-2, with TRBD1 matching 11 bases. The V gene's germline CDR1 is MDHEN and CDR2 SYDVKM. V dropped 5 bases and J dropped 7; count of bases not matched to a gene: 21. The CDR3 contains 19 residues. The CDR3 reads CASSPLLVDRGLLFIGYTF. For the CDR3, the DNA is TGTGCCAGCAGTCCCCTTCTGGTGGACAGGGGGCTCTTGTTTATTGGCTACACCTTC.

This clone was seen just once. Other DNA sequences in the same sample also yield this CDR3. For the CDR3, the DNA is TGTGCCAGCAGTGAGGCGGGAGCCGGGGAGACCCAGTACTTC. This encodes CASSEAGAGETQYF. The chain joins TRBV25-1 to TRBJ2-5, with TRBD2 matching 7 bases. This CDR3 region has 14 residues. Germline V gene lookup returns CDR1 MGHDK and CDR2 SYGVNS. V lost 3 bases and J lost 5; bases outside the gene matches: 6.

This clone was seen a few times. This chain uses TRBV5-4 with TRBJ1-1; D is undetermined. The CDR3 is 14 residues long. Deletions cut 4 bases from V and 1 base from J, with 11 bases between. CDR1 is SGHNT, CDR2 YYREEE, per germline (reference sequence). The CDR3 loop is CASSTDGSNTEAFF. In nucleotides, the CDR3 is TGTGCCAGCAGCACGGACGGGTCGAACACTGAAGCTTTCTTT.

This clone appeared once. The chain has TRBV11-3 and TRBJ2-7, with TRBD2 matching 7 bases. The J segment lost 4 bases and the V segment lost 5 bases, leaving 8 bases of the junction unmatched. This CDR3 is 14 amino acids long. Germline lookup yields CDR1 SGHNT and CDR2 YENEEA. As DNA, the CDR3 is TGTGCCAGCAGCCACCGGGGGGTTGCTTACGAGCAGTACTTC. This translates into CASSHRGVAYEQYF.

V and J are TRBV5-1 and TRBJ2-5, with TRBD2 matching 7 bases. Germline V gives CDR1 SGHRS, CDR2 YFSETQ. CDR3 size: 14 residues. Losses at the gene ends were 0 bases for V and 5 bases for J; bases not matched to a gene: 4. The CDR3 coding sequence is TGCGCCAGCAGCTTGGGAAAGGGAGGGGAGACCCAGTACTTC. As protein: CASSLGKGGETQYF.

This clone was seen a single time. The chain is built from TRBV5-1 and TRBJ2-7; the match to TRBD2 covers 9 bases. V lost 4 bases, J lost 2 bases, and 4 bases stayed unmatched. The CDR3 has 14 residues. Germline-derived CDR1 and CDR2 are SGHRS and YFSETQ. Here the CDR3 DNA reads TGCGCCAGCAGCGTAGCGGGAGCAACCTACGAGCAGTACTTC. Its translation is CASSVAGATYEQYF.

In the case of this clone: Other DNA sequences in this specimen translate into the identical CDR3. The genes are TRBV5-1 and TRBJ2-3; no firm D call. The germline CDR1 and CDR2 sequences are SGHRS and YFSETQ. Trimming took 4 bases from V and 0 from J, leaving 0 bases between them. The CDR3 extends over 11 amino acids. The CDR3 reads CASSSTDTQYF. The CDR3 nucleotides are TGCGCCAGCAGCAGCACAGATACGCAGTATTTT.

The genes are TRBV27 and TRBJ2-3; perhaps TRBD1 as D (5 bases). Trimming shortened V by 5 bases and J by 0 bases, and 15 bases separated the two germline ends. The CDR3 is 16 amino acids. Germline CDR1 is MNHEY and CDR2 is SMNVEV (reference sequence). The CDR3, as DNA: TGTGCCAGCAGTACACGACAGATATCTAGCACAGATACGCAGTATTTT. Its translation: CASSTRQISSTDTQYF.

Notes on this clone: The same CDR3 can be traced to other DNA sequences in this sample. V usage is TRBV5-4 and J usage is TRBJ2-2; 9 nucleotides align to TRBD2. The ends lost 0 bases at V and 5 bases at J; junction bases unmatched: 2. CDR3 length equals 15 residues. Germline V CDR1 and CDR2: SGHNT, YYREEE (reference sequence). The CDR3: CASSLALAGTGELFF. In nucleotides, the CDR3 is TGTGCCAGCAGCTTGGCCCTAGCGGGGACCGGGGAGCTGTTTTTT.

Concerning this clone: This sample also contains other DNA sequences that code for the same CDR3. J is TRBJ2-3 and V is TRBV18; D is uncertain. The CDR3 runs 14 residues. Looked up from germline, CDR1 is KGHSH and CDR2 is LQKENI. V lost 3 bases to trimming and J lost 1 base, with 8 bases between them. The CDR3 nucleotides read TGTGCCAGCTCACCCGGCACTGGCACAGATACGCAGTATTTT. This codes for CASSPGTGTDTQYF.

The chain employs TRBV19 and TRBJ2-7; D gene unclear. CDR1 LNHDA and CDR2 SQIVND come from the germline V gene (reference sequence). Trimming took 2 bases from V and 1 from J, leaving 9 bases between them. The CDR3 length is 14 residues. The CDR3 sequence is CASSIYGPSYEQYF. In DNA, the CDR3 is TGTGCCAGTAGTATATACGGGCCGTCCTACGAGCAGTACTTC.